This T cell receptor (beta chain) is from a study of beta chain features in type 1 diabetes. Study observations and caveats: The study notes PCR might favor shorter templates equally in patients and controls. Here, the possible influence of HLA type (on TCRB rearrangement) remained unresolved. Patients with Type 1 diabetes showed moderately but significantly shorter TCRB CDR3s in all four CD4+ subsets. Type 1 diabetes patients had VDJ junctions that carried fewer insertions and more deletions.

In germline, CDR1 is SGDLS, CDR2 YYNGEE. With 0 bases removed from V and 7 bases from J, the gap between germline ends came to 17 bases. The CDR3 length is 17 residues. As for this clone: The antigen is undetermined.

The study reverse transcribed the entire isolated RNA, so it sequenced expressed TCRB transcripts. Generated by immunoSEQ multiplex PCR, the TCRdb table keeps only in-frame clones and is missing some. The sample gives hundreds of thousands of clones, over 10% of which show up once; around 0.022% is in the top ten. CD4+ cells of the naive, central memory, regulatory and stem cell-like memory types were sorted via CD45RO/CCR7/CD25/CD127/CD95/CD27. This clonotype was obtained from a man younger than 35 with type 1 diabetes. This rearrangement joins TRBV9 to TRBJ1-6, with D tentatively TRBD1 (5 bases). The sequencing input was naive CD4+ T cells from blood. In DNA form, the CDR3 reads TGTGCCAGCAGCGTAGGGGGACCAGGGTTTGCGAATTCACCCCTCCACTTT. Its protein is CASSVGGPGFANSPLHF. The full variable domain, completed using reference TRBV9 and TRBJ1-6, is DSGVTQTPKHLITATGQRVTLRCSPRSGDLSVYWYQQSLDQGLQFLIQYYNGEERAKGNILERFSAQQFPDLHSELNLSSLELGDSALYFCASSVGGPGFANSPLHFGNGTRLTVT.